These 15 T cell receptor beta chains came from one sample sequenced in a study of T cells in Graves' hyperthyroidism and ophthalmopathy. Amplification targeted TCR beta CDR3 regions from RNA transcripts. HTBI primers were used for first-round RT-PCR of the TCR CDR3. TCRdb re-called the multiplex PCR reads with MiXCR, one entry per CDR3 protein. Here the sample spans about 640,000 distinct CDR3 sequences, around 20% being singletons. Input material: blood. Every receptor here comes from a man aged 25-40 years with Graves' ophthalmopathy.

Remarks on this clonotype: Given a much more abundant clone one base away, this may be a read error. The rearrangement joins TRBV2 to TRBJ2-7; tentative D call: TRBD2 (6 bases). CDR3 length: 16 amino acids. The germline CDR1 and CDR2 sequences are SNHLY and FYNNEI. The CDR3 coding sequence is TGTGCCAACAGTGATGATGTAGGGGACTCGGCCTACGAGCAGTACTTC. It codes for CANSDDVGDSAYEQYF.

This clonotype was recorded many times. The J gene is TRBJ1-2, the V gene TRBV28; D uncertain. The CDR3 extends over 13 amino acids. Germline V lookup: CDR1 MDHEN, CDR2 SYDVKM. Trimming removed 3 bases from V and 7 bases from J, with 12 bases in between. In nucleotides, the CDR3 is TGTGCCAGCAGTTTGGGAGCAGTGGGTGGCTACACCTTC. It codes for CASSLGAVGGYTF.

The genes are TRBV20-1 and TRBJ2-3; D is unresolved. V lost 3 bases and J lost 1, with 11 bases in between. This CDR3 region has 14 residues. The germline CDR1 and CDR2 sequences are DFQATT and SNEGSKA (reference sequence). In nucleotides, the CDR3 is TGCAGTGCTAGTCGGCCTGGGGGCACAGATACGCAGTATTTT. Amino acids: CSASRPGGTDTQYF.

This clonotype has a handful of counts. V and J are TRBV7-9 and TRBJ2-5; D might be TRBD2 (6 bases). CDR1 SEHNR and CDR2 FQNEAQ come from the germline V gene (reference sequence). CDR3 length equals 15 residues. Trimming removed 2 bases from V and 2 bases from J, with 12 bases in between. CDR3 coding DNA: TGTGCCAGCAGCTTATACGGAGGGTCACAAGAGACCCAGTACTTC. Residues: CASSLYGGSQETQYF.

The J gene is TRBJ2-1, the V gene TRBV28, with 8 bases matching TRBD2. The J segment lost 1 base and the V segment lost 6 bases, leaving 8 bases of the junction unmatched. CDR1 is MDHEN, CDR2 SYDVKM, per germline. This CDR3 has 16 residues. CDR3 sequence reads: CASSASGLVSYNEQFF. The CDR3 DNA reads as TGTGCCAGCAGCGCTTCGGGACTAGTTTCCTACAATGAGCAGTTCTTC.

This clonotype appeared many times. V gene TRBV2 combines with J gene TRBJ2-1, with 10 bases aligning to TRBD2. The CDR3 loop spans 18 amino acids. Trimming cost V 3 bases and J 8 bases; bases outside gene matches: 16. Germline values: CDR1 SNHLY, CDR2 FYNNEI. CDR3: CASSDPGNLAGEVDEQFF. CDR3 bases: TGTGCCAGCAGTGATCCCGGGAATCTAGCGGGAGAGGTCGATGAGCAGTTCTTC.

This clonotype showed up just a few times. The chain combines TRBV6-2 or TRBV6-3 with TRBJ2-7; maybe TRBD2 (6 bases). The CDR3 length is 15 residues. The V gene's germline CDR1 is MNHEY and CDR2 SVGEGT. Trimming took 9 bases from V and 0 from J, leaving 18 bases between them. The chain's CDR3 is CASTFRDFSSYEQYF. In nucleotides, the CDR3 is TGTGCCAGTACTTTTCGGGACTTCAGCTCCTACGAGCAGTACTTC.

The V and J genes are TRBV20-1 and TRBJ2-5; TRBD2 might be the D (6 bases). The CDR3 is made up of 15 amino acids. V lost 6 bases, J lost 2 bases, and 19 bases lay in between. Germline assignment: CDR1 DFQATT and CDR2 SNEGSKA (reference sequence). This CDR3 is CSAARAGNAQETQYF. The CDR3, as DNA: TGCAGTGCGGCGCGGGCGGGAAACGCGCAAGAGACCCAGTACTTC.

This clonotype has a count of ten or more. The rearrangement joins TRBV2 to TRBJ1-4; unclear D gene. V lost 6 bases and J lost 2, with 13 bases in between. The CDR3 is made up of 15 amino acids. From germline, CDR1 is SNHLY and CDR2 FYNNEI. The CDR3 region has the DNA TGTGCCAGCAGCCTAAGCGGAAGGACTAATGAAAAACTGTTTTTT. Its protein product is CASSLSGRTNEKLFF.

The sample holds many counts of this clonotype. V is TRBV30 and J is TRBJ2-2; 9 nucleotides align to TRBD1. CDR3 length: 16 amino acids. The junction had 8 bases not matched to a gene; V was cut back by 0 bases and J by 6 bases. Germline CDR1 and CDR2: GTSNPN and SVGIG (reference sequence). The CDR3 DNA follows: TGTGCCTGGAGTGTACAGGGGGCGTATGTAGCCGGGGAGCTGTTTTTT. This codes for CAWSVQGAYVAGELFF.

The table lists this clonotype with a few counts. The CDR3 DNA is TGTGCCAGCAGCCTCCTGGGCGGGAGGTACCACAATGAGCAGTTCTTC. Protein: CASSLLGGRYHNEQFF. The chain combines TRBV3-1 with TRBJ2-1; 8 nucleotides agree with TRBD2. V lost 4 bases, J lost 5 bases, and 10 bases stayed unmatched. CDR1 and CDR2 from the germline V gene are LGHDT and YNNKEL (reference sequence). This CDR3 spans 16 amino acids.

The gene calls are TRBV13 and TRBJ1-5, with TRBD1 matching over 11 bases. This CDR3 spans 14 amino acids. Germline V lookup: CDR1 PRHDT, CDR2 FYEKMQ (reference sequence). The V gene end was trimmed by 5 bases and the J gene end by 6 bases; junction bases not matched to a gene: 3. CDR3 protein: CASSAGQGAQPQHF. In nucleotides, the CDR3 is TGTGCCAGCAGCGCTGGACAGGGGGCTCAGCCCCAGCATTTT.

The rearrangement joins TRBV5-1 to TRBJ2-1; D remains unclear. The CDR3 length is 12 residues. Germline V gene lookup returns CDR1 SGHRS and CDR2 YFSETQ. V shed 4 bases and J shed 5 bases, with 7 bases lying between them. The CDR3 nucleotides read TGCGCCAGCAGCCGGTCGAACAATGAGCAGTTCTTC. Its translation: CASSRSNNEQFF.

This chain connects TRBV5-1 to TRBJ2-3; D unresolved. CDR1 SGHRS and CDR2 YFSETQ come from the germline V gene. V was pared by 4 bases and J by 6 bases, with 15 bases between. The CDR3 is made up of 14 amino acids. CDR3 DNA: TGCGCCAGCAGCCGCGGTGGGCTGGAGGATACGCAGTATTTT. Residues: CASSRGGLEDTQYF.

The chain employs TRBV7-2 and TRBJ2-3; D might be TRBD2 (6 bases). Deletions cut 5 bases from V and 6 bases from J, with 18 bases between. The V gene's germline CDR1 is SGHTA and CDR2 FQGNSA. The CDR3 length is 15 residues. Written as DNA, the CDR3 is TGTGCCAGCAGCCGACTAGGGACCGGCGCGGATACGCAGTATTTT. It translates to CASSRLGTGADTQYF.